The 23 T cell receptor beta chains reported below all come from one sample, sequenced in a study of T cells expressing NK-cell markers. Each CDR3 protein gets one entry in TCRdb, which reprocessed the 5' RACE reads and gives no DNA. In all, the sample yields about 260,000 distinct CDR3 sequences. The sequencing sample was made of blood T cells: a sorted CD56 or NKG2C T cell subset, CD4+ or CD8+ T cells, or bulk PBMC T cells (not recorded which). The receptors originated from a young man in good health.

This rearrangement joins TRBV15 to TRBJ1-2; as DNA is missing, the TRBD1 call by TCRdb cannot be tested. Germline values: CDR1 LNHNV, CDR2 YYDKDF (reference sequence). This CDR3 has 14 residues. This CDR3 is CATSPRTGVYGYTF.

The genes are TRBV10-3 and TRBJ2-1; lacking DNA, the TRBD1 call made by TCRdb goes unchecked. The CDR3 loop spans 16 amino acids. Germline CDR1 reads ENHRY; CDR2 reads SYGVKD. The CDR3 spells CAISELGGNSYNEQFF.

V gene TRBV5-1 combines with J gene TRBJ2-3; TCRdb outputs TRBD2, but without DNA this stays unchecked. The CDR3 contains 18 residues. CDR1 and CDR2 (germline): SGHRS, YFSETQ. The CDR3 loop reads CASSRGGLAGDSTDTQYF. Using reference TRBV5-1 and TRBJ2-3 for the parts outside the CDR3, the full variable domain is KAGVTQTPRYLIKTRGQQVTLSCSPISGHRSVSWYQQTPGQGLQFLFEYFSETQRNKGNFPGRFSGRQFSNSRSEMNVSTLELGDSALYLCASSRGGLAGDSTDTQYFGPGTRLTVL.

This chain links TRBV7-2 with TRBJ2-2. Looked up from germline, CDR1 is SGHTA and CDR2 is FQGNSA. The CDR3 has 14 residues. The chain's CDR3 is CASSLGLTSGELFF.

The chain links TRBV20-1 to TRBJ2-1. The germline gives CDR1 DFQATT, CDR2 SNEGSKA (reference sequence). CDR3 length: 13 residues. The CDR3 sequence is CSAILRLYNEQFF.

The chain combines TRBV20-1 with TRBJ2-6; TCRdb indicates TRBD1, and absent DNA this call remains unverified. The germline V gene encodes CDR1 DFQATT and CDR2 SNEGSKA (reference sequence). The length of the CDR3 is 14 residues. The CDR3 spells CSARQFSGANVLTF.

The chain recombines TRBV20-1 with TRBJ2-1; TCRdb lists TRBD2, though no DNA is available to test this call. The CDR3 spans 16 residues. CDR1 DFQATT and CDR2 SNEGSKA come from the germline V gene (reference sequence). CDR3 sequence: CSARRTGTRRFNEQFF.

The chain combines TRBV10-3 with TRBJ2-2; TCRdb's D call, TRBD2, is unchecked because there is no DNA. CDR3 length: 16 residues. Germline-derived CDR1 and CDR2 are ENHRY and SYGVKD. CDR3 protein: CAINLSGRRDTGELFF.

CDR3 amino acids: CATGIQGEQFF. This chain uses TRBV24-1 with TRBJ2-1; TCRdb calls TRBD1, which cannot be checked without DNA. There are 11 residues in the CDR3. CDR1 is KGHDR and CDR2 is SFDVKD in the germline V gene.

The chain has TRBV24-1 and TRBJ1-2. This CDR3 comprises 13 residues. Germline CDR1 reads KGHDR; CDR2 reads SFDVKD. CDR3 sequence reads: CATSQAASYGYTF.

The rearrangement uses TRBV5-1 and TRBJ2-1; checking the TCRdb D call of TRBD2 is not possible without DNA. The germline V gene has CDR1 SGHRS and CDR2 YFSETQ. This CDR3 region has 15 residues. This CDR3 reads CASSLGLYPDNEQFF.

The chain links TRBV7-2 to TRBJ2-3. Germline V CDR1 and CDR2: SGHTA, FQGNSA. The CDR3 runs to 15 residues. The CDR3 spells CASSLDLVSTDTQYF.

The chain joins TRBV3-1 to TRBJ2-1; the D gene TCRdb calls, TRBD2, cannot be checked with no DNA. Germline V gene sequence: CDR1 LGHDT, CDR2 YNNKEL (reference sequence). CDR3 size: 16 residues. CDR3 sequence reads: CASSQDPSGYYNEQFF.

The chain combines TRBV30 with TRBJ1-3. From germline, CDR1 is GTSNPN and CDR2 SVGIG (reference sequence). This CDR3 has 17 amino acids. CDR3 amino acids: CAWQRTGTRGSGNTIYF. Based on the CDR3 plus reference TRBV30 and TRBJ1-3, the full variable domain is SQTIHQWPATLVQPVGSPLSLECTVEGTSNPNLYWYRQAAGRGLQLLFYSVGIGQISSEVPQNLSASRPQDRQFILSSKKLLLSDSGFYLCAWQRTGTRGSGNTIYFGEGSWLTVV.

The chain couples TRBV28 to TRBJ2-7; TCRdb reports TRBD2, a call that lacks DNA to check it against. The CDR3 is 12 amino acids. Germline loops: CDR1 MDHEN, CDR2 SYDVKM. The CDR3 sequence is CASRGPATAQYF.

Here the CDR3 reads CSVSGTSGVETQYF. This chain joins TRBV29-1 and TRBJ2-5; TCRdb lists TRBD2, though no DNA is available to test this call. The CDR3 runs 14 residues. Looked up from germline, CDR1 is SQVTM and CDR2 is ANQGSEA.

CDR3 amino acids: CASSPGAPTSYGYTF. V usage is TRBV19 and J usage is TRBJ1-2; TCRdb proposes TRBD1, but this gene call is untestable without DNA. Germline V lookup: CDR1 LNHDA, CDR2 SQIVND (reference sequence). The CDR3 is 15 amino acids.

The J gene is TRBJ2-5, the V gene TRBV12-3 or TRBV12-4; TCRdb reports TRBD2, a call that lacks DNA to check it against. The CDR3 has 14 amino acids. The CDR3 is CASISGGQQETQYF.

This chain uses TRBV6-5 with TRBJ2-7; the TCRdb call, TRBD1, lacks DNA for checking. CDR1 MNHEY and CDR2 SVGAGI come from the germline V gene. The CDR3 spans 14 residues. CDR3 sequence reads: CASSYAEGTSEQYF.

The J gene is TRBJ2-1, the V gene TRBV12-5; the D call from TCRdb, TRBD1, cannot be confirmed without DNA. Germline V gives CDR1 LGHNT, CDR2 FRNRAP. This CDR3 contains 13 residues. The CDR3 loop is CASGLVGGSTRFF.

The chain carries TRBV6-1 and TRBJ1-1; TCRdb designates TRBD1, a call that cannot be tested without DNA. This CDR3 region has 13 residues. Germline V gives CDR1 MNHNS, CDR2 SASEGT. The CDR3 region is CATHRDPRTEAFF.

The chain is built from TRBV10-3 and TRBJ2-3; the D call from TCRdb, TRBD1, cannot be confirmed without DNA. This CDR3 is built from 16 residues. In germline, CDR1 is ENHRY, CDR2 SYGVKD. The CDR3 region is CAISDEVGQGTDTQYF.

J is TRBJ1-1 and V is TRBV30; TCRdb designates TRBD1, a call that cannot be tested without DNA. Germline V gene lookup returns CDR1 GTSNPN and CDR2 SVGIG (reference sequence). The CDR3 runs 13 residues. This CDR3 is CAWIFQGAGEAFF.